A few counts support the clone carrying this T cell receptor beta chain. The record originates from a study of blood T cell repertoires in COVID-19. On the study more broadly: Collection of acute and convalescent COVID-19 samples took place in the United States, Italy and Spain. The analysed material was cDNA or gDNA that came from T cells, B-cell-depleted T cells, or PBMCs.

Original handling: Amplification from reference gene primers served as the basis for estimated nucleated cell counts. Sequencing was performed with immunoSEQ multiplex PCR; in TCRdb, only in-frame clones are kept and a portion is missing. The D gene and trimming were derived from the DNA, and the V and J assignments and clone size from that table. There are tens of thousands of clones in the sample; about 85% occur only once, and approximately 10% lies in the top ten. Germline CDR1 is MNHEY and CDR2 is SVGAGI. Losses at the gene ends were 11 bases for V and 0 bases for J; bases not matched to a gene: 7. CDR3 length: 15 residues.

The chain combines TRBV6-5 with TRBJ1-3, with 10 nucleotides matching TRBD1. This clonotype originated in a human donor in a cohort sampled during active COVID-19. The specimen was peripheral blood. CDR3 in amino acids: CAVGQGLLSGNTIYF. The CDR3 DNA sequence: TGTGCCGTGGGACAGGGGTTACTCTCTGGAAACACCATATATTTT.